The clone carrying this TCR beta chain was seen at least ten times. This record belongs to a study of read filtering for tumor transcriptome and immune sequencing. V was pared by 3 bases and J by 2 bases, with 6 bases of the junction left unmatched. The CDR3 length is 14 residues. Germline V gene data show CDR1 as SQVTM and CDR2 as ANQGSEA. From 400 to 450 ng of RNA, a library with molecular barcoded alpha/delta and beta/gamma adaptors was made. TCRdb used MiXCR to reprocess the reads, holding one entry per CDR3 protein. The sample shows about 23,000 distinct CDR3 sequences, roughly an eighth of them seen only once.

The V and J genes are TRBV29-1 and TRBJ2-7; 8 bases are shared with TRBD1. This clonotype was obtained from a donor aged 40 or older with multiple myeloma. The sample taken for sequencing was a population of CD138-negative cells sorted from bone marrow. CDR3 region: CSVDAGTGTYEQYF. Here the CDR3 DNA reads TGCAGCGTTGACGCTGGGACAGGAACCTACGAGCAGTACTTC.